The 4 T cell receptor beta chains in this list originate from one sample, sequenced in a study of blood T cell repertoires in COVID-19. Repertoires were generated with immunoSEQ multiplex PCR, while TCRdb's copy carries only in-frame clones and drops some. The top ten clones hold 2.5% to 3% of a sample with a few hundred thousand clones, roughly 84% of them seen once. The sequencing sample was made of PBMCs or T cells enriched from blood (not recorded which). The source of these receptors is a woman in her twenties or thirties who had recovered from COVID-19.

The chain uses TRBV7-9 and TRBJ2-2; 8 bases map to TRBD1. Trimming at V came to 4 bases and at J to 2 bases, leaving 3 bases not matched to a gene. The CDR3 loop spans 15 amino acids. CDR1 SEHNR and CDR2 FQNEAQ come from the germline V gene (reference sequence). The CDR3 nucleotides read TGTGCCAGCAGCTGGACAGGGAGTAACACCGGGGAGCTGTTTTTT. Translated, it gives CASSWTGSNTGELFF.

CDR3: CASSRGAKVGARETQYF. The CDR3 region has the DNA TGCGCCAGCAGCCGCGGGGCCAAGGTGGGAGCGCGGGAGACCCAGTACTTC. This rearrangement joins TRBV4-1 to TRBJ2-5; TRBD2 is a possible D gene (6 bases). Germline loops: CDR1 MGHRA, CDR2 YSYEKL. The CDR3 spans 17 residues. V was pared by 4 bases and J by 5 bases, with 23 bases between.

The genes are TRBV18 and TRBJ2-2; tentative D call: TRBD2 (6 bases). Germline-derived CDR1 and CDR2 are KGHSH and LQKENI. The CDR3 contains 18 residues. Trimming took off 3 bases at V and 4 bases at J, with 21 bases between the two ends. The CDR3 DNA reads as TGTGCCAGCTCACCCCGAAGTAGAGCGGGCACAAGCACCGGGGAGCTGTTTTTT. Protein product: CASSPRSRAGTSTGELFF.

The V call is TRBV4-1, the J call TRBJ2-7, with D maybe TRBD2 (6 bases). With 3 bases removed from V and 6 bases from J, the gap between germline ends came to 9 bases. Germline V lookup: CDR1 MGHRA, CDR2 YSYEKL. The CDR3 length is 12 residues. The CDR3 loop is CASSHGRGEQYF. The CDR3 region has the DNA TGCGCCAGCAGCCATGGGCGGGGCGAGCAGTACTTC.